One sample yielded the 12 T cell receptor beta chains listed below, sequenced in a study of cytomegalovirus exposure and HLA in healthy donors. The PCR ran on 60 Vbeta and 13 Jbeta primers. Method: immunoSEQ multiplex PCR; TCRdb's copy keeps in-frame clones and lacks some. The sample has around 150,000 clones, roughly 80% seen once. The sequenced sample consisted of PBMCs. The receptor source for this set is a male donor in good health and CMV-seropositive.

The chain has TRBV30 and TRBJ2-1, with unresolved D. Germline CDR1 and CDR2: GTSNPN and SVGIG (reference sequence). The CDR3 totals 12 residues. V lost 0 bases and J 9 bases, leaving 9 bases between the germline ends. CDR3 protein: CAWSVGVGEQFF. The CDR3 nucleotides read TGTGCCTGGAGTGTAGGAGTCGGTGAGCAGTTCTTC.

This chain links TRBV5-4 with TRBJ1-2; D gene uncertain. Between the trimmed V and J ends, which lost 3 bases and 8 bases, there was a span of 17 bases. Germline V CDR1 and CDR2: SGHNT, YYREEE (reference sequence). The CDR3 contains 14 residues. The chain's CDR3 is CASSSGFSSTGYTF. CDR3 in DNA: TGTGCCAGCAGCTCGGGGTTCTCGTCTACCGGCTACACCTTC.

The rearrangement uses TRBV7-2 and TRBJ2-1; D perhaps matches TRBD2 (6 bases). Germline CDR1 reads SGHTA; CDR2 reads FQGNSA. Deletions cut 6 bases from V and 0 bases from J, with 15 bases between. The CDR3 sequence is 16 residues long. Here the CDR3 reads CASSRNRGSSYNEQFF. The CDR3 bases are TGTGCCAGCAGTAGAAATCGGGGGAGCTCCTACAATGAGCAGTTCTTC.

The genes are TRBV18 and TRBJ1-4, with D perhaps TRBD1 (6 bases). Germline CDR1 and CDR2: KGHSH and LQKENI. V shed 3 bases and J shed 0 bases, with 17 bases lying between them. This CDR3 spans 18 amino acids. For the CDR3, the DNA is TGTGCCAGCTCACCTCAGGACAGCCAAGCTACAACTAATGAAAAACTGTTTTTT. It codes for CASSPQDSQATTNEKLFF.

This clone is medium-sized in the sample. The rearrangement uses TRBV27 and TRBJ2-2; 9 bases are shared with TRBD1. The CDR3 loop spans 16 amino acids. Germline CDR1 is MNHEY and CDR2 is SMNVEV (reference sequence). After removal of 5 bases from V and 5 bases from J, the junction contained 9 bases not matched to a gene. CDR3 region: CASSRAPGQGTGELFF. The CDR3 DNA is TGTGCCAGCAGTCGTGCCCCGGGACAGGGTACCGGGGAGCTGTTTTTT.

A few counts support this clone. The gene calls are TRBV7-2 and TRBJ1-6; 10 bases agree with TRBD1. Germline CDR1 and CDR2: SGHTA and FQGNSA. With 0 bases clipped from V and 9 bases from J, the junction kept 2 bases outside the gene matches. The CDR3 consists of 15 residues. The DNA of the CDR3 is TGTGCCAGCAGCTTAGCGACAGGGGGCGTTTCACCCCTCCACTTT. It specifies CASSLATGGVSPLHF.

This rearrangement joins TRBV5-5 to TRBJ2-7; 7 bases are a match to TRBD1. Per the germline V gene, CDR1 is SGHKS and CDR2 is YYEKEE (reference sequence). With 0 bases clipped from V and 3 bases from J, the junction kept 9 bases outside the gene matches. This CDR3 is 16 amino acids long. The CDR3 is CASSLDGTAKGYEQYF. The CDR3 nucleotides are TGTGCCAGCAGCTTGGACGGGACAGCAAAGGGCTACGAGCAGTACTTC.

As regards this clone: A junction end diverges from the germline sequence, so it may reflect a read error. The identical CDR3 is also encoded by other nucleotide sequences in the sample. CDR3 sequence reads: CAGDRGRDTEAFF. The DNA of the CDR3 is TGTGCCGGAGACAGGGGGCGCGATACTGAAGCTTTCTTC. This chain uses TRBV7-2 with TRBJ1-1; 10 positions match TRBD1. This CDR3 has 13 residues. The germline V gene encodes CDR1 SGHTA and CDR2 FQGNSA. Looking up the rest from reference TRBV7-2 and TRBJ1-1 gives the full variable domain: GAGVSQSPSNKVTEKGKDVELRCDPISGHTALYWYRQSLGQGLEFLIYFQGNSAPDKSGLPSDRFSAERTGGSVSTLTIQRTQQEDSAVYLCAGDRGRDTEAFFGQGTRLTVV.

About this clone: One junction end disagrees with the germline gene, perhaps due to a read error. This chain uses TRBV5-1 with TRBJ2-6, with 12 bases lining up with TRBD1. The CDR3 totals 18 residues. CDR1 SGHRS and CDR2 YFSETQ come from the germline V gene. CDR3 residues: CASSAAGTGGSGANGLTF. The CDR3 DNA is TGCGCCAGCAGCGCGGCCGGGACAGGGGGCTCTGGGGCCAACGGCCTGACTTTC.

In this sample, this clone turned up once. The V gene is TRBV7-8, the J gene TRBJ2-3, with 9 positions matching TRBD1. The CDR3 totals 15 residues. CDR1 is SGHVS, CDR2 FQNEAQ, per germline. After removal of 5 bases from V and 3 bases from J, the junction contained 6 bases not matched to a gene. CDR3: CASSNDRGGTDTQYF. CDR3 nucleotides: TGTGCCAGCAGCAACGACAGGGGGGGGACAGATACGCAGTATTTT. The full variable domain, its missing parts supplied by reference TRBV7-8 and TRBJ2-3, is GAGVSQSPRYKVAKRGQDVALRCDPISGHVSLFWYQQALGQGPEFLTYFQNEAQLDKSGLPSDRFFAERPEGSVSTLKIQRTQQEDSAVYLCASSNDRGGTDTQYFGPGTRLTVL.

V gene TRBV29-1 combines with J gene TRBJ1-2, with TRBD1 matching over 7 bases. The CDR3 is 13 residues long. Germline values: CDR1 SQVTM, CDR2 ANQGSEA. J lost 1 base, V lost 8 bases, and 7 bases had no gene match. Here the CDR3 DNA reads TGCAGCTTCACAGGGGCCCTTAACTATGGCTACACCTTC. As protein: CSFTGALNYGYTF. Using reference TRBV29-1 and TRBJ1-2 for the parts outside the CDR3, the full variable domain is SAVISQKPSRDICQRGTSLTIQCQVDSQVTMMFWYRQQPGQSLTLIATANQGSEATYESGFVIDKFPISRPNLTFSTLTVSNMSPEDSSIYLCSFTGALNYGYTFGSGTRLTVV.

This clone was recorded once. The gene calls are TRBV11-3 and TRBJ2-3; TRBD2 matches 7 bases. Germline assignment: CDR1 SGHNT and CDR2 YENEEA. V lost 5 bases to trimming and J lost 7 bases; unmatched junction nucleotides: 9. This CDR3 has 14 amino acids. The CDR3 sequence is CASSPNSGSYTQYF. In nucleotides, the CDR3 is TGTGCCAGCAGCCCAAATAGCGGGTCCTATACGCAGTATTTT. Looking up the rest from reference TRBV11-3 and TRBJ2-3 gives the full variable domain: EAGVVQSPRYKIIEKKQPVAFWCNPISGHNTLYWYLQNLGQGPELLIRYENEEAVDDSQLPKDRFSAERLKGVDSTLKIQPAELGDSAVYLCASSPNSGSYTQYFGPGTRLTVL.